A single sample gave rise to the 11 T cell receptor beta chains below, sequenced in a study of shared clonotypes between healthy human individuals. Repertoires were generated with immunoSEQ multiplex PCR, while TCRdb's copy carries only in-frame clones and drops some. The sample has about 110,000 clones, around 68% seen once; the top ten hold around 24%. Material: memory CD8+ T cells sorted from blood. As to subset: CD45RO+ cells pooled with CCR7-negative TemRA cells. These receptor sequences come from a woman aged 25-40 years in good health.

The CDR3 DNA reads as TGCGCCAGCAGCTTCTCCGGGGAGAGCTCCTACGAGCAGTACTTC. As protein: CASSFSGESSYEQYF. This chain uses TRBV5-1 with TRBJ2-7; a weak D match, TRBD2 (5 bases). Trimming took off 2 bases at V and 0 bases at J, with 12 bases between the two ends. CDR1 is SGHRS, CDR2 YFSETQ, per germline. This CDR3 spans 15 amino acids.

The CDR3 reads CASSQALPYEQYF. CDR3 bases: TGTGCCAGCAGCCAAGCTCTACCTTACGAGCAGTACTTC. V and J are TRBV11-2 and TRBJ2-7; D ambiguous. V dropped 5 bases and J dropped 4 bases, with 12 bases sitting between them. This CDR3 is 13 amino acids long. The V gene's germline CDR1 is SGHAT and CDR2 FQNNGV. The full variable domain, completed using reference TRBV11-2 and TRBJ2-7, is EAGVAQSPRYKIIEKRQSVAFWCNPISGHATLYWYQQILGQGPKLLIQFQNNGVVDDSQLPKDRFSAERLKGVDSTLKIQPAKLEDSAVYLCASSQALPYEQYFGPGTRLTVT.

This clone was observed once. The rearrangement uses TRBV28 and TRBJ1-2; D not certain. Trimming stripped 6 bases from V and 6 bases from J, with 23 bases between. The CDR3 is 16 amino acids. Germline CDR1 reads MDHEN; CDR2 reads SYDVKM. CDR3 in amino acids: CASSPSIFSETHGYTF. CDR3 nucleotide sequence: TGTGCCAGCAGCCCTTCAATTTTCTCCGAGACGCATGGCTACACCTTC.

This rearrangement joins TRBV11-2 to TRBJ2-5, with 8 bases that match TRBD1. The length of the CDR3 is 15 residues. The V segment lost 4 bases and the J segment 1 base; nucleotides outside the gene matches: 5. The germline V gene encodes CDR1 SGHAT and CDR2 FQNNGV. CDR3 sequence reads: CASSSQTGVQETQYF. In DNA, the CDR3 is TGTGCCAGCAGCTCCCAGACAGGGGTCCAAGAGACCCAGTACTTC. The full variable domain, in which reference TRBV11-2 and TRBJ2-5 provide the parts outside the CDR3, is EAGVAQSPRYKIIEKRQSVAFWCNPISGHATLYWYQQILGQGPKLLIQFQNNGVVDDSQLPKDRFSAERLKGVDSTLKIQPAKLEDSAVYLCASSSQTGVQETQYFGPGTRLLVL.

In this sample, this clone turned up a few times. At one end the junction does not follow the germline gene, possibly because of a read error. The chain uses TRBV4-1 and TRBJ2-7; the D is unclear. Germline V gene sequence: CDR1 MGHRA, CDR2 YSYEKL. This CDR3 is 10 amino acids long. The CDR3 reads CASSHNELYF. The CDR3 coding sequence is TGCGCCAGCAGCCACAATGAGCTGTACTTC.

The chain is built from TRBV10-2 and TRBJ1-5; D call uncertain. CDR1 is WSHSY, CDR2 SAAADI, per germline. V lost 10 bases and J lost 4, with 14 bases in between. This CDR3 has 13 amino acids. The CDR3 nucleotides read TGCGCCACCACATGGGAGGTAAATCAGCCCCAGCATTTT. Its protein is CATTWEVNQPQHF.

V and J are TRBV27 and TRBJ1-4; D unclear. V lost 1 base and J lost 0, with 3 bases in between. The CDR3 sequence is 14 residues long. The germline V gene encodes CDR1 MNHEY and CDR2 SMNVEV (reference sequence). CDR3 sequence reads: CASSLWATNEKLFF. In DNA, the CDR3 is TGTGCCAGCAGTTTATGGGCAACTAATGAAAAACTGTTTTTT.

The genes are TRBV10-3 and TRBJ1-2, with no clear D. Per the germline V gene, CDR1 is ENHRY and CDR2 is SYGVKD. The CDR3 is made up of 12 amino acids. Trimming took off 6 bases at V and 7 bases at J, with 12 bases between the two ends. CDR3 in DNA: TGTGCCATCAGGGTTCGTTCGCGTGGCTACACCTTC. Translation: CAIRVRSRGYTF.

The J gene is TRBJ2-1, the V gene TRBV6-4; D not resolved. V was shortened by 2 bases and J by 6 bases, with 11 bases between the two germline ends. This CDR3 has 14 residues. The V gene's germline CDR1 is MRHNA and CDR2 SNTAGT. The CDR3: CASSDEVGSNEQFF. CDR3 DNA sequence: TGTGCCAGCAGTGACGAGGTTGGAAGCAATGAGCAGTTCTTC.

This clone showed up just a few times. This sequence joins TRBV25-1 and TRBJ2-7; D is possibly TRBD1 or TRBD2 (5 bases each). The CDR3 runs to 14 residues. Germline lookup yields CDR1 MGHDK and CDR2 SYGVNS. Trimming removed 8 bases from V and 3 bases from J, with 17 bases in between. The CDR3 DNA reads as TGTGCCAGCGGGGTCGGGGCCCTTAGCTACGAGCAGTACTTC. It specifies CASGVGALSYEQYF.

This clone came up once. The V call is TRBV30, the J call TRBJ1-1; the D is unclear. The CDR3 covers 12 residues. Trimming left V 0 bases short and J 5 bases short, with 7 bases between. In germline, CDR1 is GTSNPN, CDR2 SVGIG (reference sequence). The CDR3 sequence: CAWSVLGTEAFF. The CDR3 nucleotides read TGTGCCTGGAGTGTACTGGGGACTGAAGCTTTCTTT.